The clone carrying this TCR beta chain was detected a few times. TCRdb fed the 5' RACE reads into MiXCR, producing one record per CDR3 protein. Among roughly 320,000 distinct CDR3 sequences listed, 25% to 30% were seen once. The data were obtained in a study of T-cell memory formation after mild COVID-19. V dropped 5 bases and J dropped 7 bases, with 18 bases sitting between them. The germline V gene encodes CDR1 SGHTA and CDR2 FQGNSA. CDR3 length: 15 residues. Material for sequencing was PBMCs or a T cell subset sorted from them (not recorded which). The rearrangement joins TRBV7-2 to TRBJ2-1, with D uncertain. The TCR comes from an adult woman who had mild COVID-19 (a few samples of this study predate the infection). Cell type and time point are not known. Here the CDR3 DNA reads TGTGCCAGCAGCCCAACAACTTTAGGCCGGAATGAGCAGTTCTTC. Translation gives CASSPTTLGRNEQFF.